Below, 24 T cell receptor beta chains from the same sample are listed, as sequenced in a study of blood T cell repertoires in COVID-19. Assay used: immunoSEQ multiplex PCR; TCRdb lists only in-frame clones, some missing. This table holds 160,000 or so clones, roughly four fifths found once. Material: peripheral blood. The receptors derive from a human donor in a cohort sampled during active COVID-19.

About this clone itself: Mismatch with germline at one junction end may stem from a read error. The rearrangement links TRBV7-2 to TRBJ2-7; a weak D match, TRBD1 (6 bases). Per the germline V gene, CDR1 is SGHTA and CDR2 is FQGNSA. The CDR3 is made up of 12 amino acids. The chain's CDR3 is CASSLVYREKAF. The CDR3 bases are TGTGCCAGCAGCTTAGTCTACAGGGAAAAGGCCTTC.

The chain couples TRBV7-9 to TRBJ1-5; maybe TRBD1 (6 bases). V shed 2 bases and J shed 1 base, with 6 bases lying between them. The CDR3 consists of 14 residues. Germline-derived CDR1 and CDR2 are SEHNR and FQNEAQ (reference sequence). The CDR3 DNA is TGTGCCAGCAGCTTAAGGGGGAGCAATCAGCCCCAGCATTTT. This translates into CASSLRGSNQPQHF.

This chain connects TRBV10-3 to TRBJ2-7, with 11 bases lining up with TRBD2. Germline values: CDR1 ENHRY, CDR2 SYGVKD. The CDR3 has 13 residues. Trimming took 6 bases from V and 5 from J; bases not matched to a gene: 3. The CDR3 DNA sequence: TGTGCCATCAGACTAGCGGGAGAGGACGAGCAGTACTTC. This sequence encodes CAIRLAGEDEQYF.

This chain links TRBV28 with TRBJ2-2; the D gene is possibly TRBD2 (5 bases). The CDR3 totals 15 residues. Trimming pared 6 bases from V and 4 bases from J, leaving 15 bases between. Germline CDR1 reads MDHEN; CDR2 reads SYDVKM. CDR3 protein: CASSSRARSTGELFF. The CDR3 DNA follows: TGTGCCAGCAGCTCGAGGGCCCGCAGCACCGGGGAGCTGTTTTTT.

This clone appeared once. CDR3 protein: CASSRGGQGAYEQYF. Here the CDR3 DNA reads TGTGCCAGCAGTCGTGGAGGACAGGGGGCCTACGAGCAGTACTTC. This sequence joins TRBV28 and TRBJ2-7; TRBD1 matches 10 bases. CDR1 is MDHEN and CDR2 is SYDVKM in the germline V gene. CDR3 length: 15 residues. The V gene end was trimmed by 5 bases and the J gene end by 2 bases; junction bases not matched to a gene: 6. Full variable domain (rest looked up from reference TRBV28 and TRBJ2-7): DVKVTQSSRYLVKRTGEKVFLECVQDMDHENMFWYRQDPGLGLRLIYFSYDVKMKEKGDIPEGYSVSREKKERFSLILESASTNQTSMYLCASSRGGQGAYEQYFGPGTRLTVT.

V and J are TRBV7-3 and TRBJ1-1; a weak D match, TRBD1 (6 bases). Germline CDR1 is SGHTA and CDR2 is FQGTGA. The V end was cut by 5 bases, the J end by 3 bases, with 10 bases between. The CDR3 loop spans 13 amino acids. The DNA for the CDR3 is TGTGCCAGCAGCACAGCAGGGGACACTGAAGCTTTCTTT. It codes for CASSTAGDTEAFF.

The V and J genes are TRBV6-5 and TRBJ2-7, with D possibly being TRBD2 (5 bases). V lost 4 bases and J lost 0, with 10 bases in between. CDR3 length: 14 amino acids. Germline V gives CDR1 MNHEY, CDR2 SVGAGI. The CDR3 coding sequence is TGTGCCAGCAGTTCAGGACTGGACTCCTACGAGCAGTACTTC. Protein product: CASSSGLDSYEQYF.

This chain uses TRBV15 with TRBJ2-2; D is undetermined. Germline lookup yields CDR1 LNHNV and CDR2 YYDKDF (reference sequence). The ends were cut back, 3 bases at V and 5 bases at J, with 16 bases in the middle. The CDR3 runs to 16 residues. The DNA of the CDR3 is TGTGCCACCAGCAGGGTCGGGTCAGTGATTACCGGGGAGCTGTTTTTT. This encodes CATSRVGSVITGELFF.

The chain has TRBV28 and TRBJ1-6, with D possibly matching TRBD1 (5 bases). Germline V gene data show CDR1 as MDHEN and CDR2 as SYDVKM. This CDR3 is built from 13 residues. Trimming shortened V by 4 bases and J by 10 bases, and 11 bases separated the two germline ends. This CDR3 reads CASSSGIYSPLHF. The CDR3 DNA is TGTGCCAGCAGTTCAGGGATTTACTCACCCCTCCACTTT.

CDR3: CASSPSVNTEAFF. The CDR3 region has the DNA TGCGCCAGCAGCCCCTCCGTCAACACTGAAGCTTTCTTT. The rearrangement links TRBV4-3 to TRBJ1-1; D unresolved. Trimming took off 4 bases at V and 2 bases at J, with 8 bases between the two ends. The germline V gene encodes CDR1 LGHNA and CDR2 YSLEER. This CDR3 comprises 13 residues.

The chain combines TRBV27 with TRBJ2-3; 7 bases are shared with TRBD2. CDR1 and CDR2 (germline): MNHEY, SMNVEV (reference sequence). The length of the CDR3 is 15 residues. Trimming removed 8 bases from V and 4 bases from J; junction bases left unmatched: 12. DNA for the CDR3: TGTGCCAGCTCCATGGGGAGGGGACGGGCAGATACGCAGTATTTT. Protein product: CASSMGRGRADTQYF.

The V and J genes are TRBV6-4 and TRBJ2-3, with D maybe TRBD2 (6 bases). The CDR3 is 14 residues long. The V end lost 0 bases, the J end lost 5 bases, and 9 bases lay between the germline ends. Germline values: CDR1 MRHNA, CDR2 SNTAGT. This CDR3 is CASSDSGGIDTQYF. The CDR3 DNA follows: TGTGCCAGCAGTGACTCCGGCGGGATAGATACGCAGTATTTT.

The chain employs TRBV19 and TRBJ2-5; 10 nucleotides agree with TRBD1. Germline CDR1 LNHDA, CDR2 SQIVND (reference sequence). The V gene end was trimmed by 1 base and the J gene end by 4 bases; junction bases not matched to a gene: 3. CDR3 size: 15 residues. CDR3 sequence reads: CASSIGDRGIETQYF. The CDR3 nucleotides are TGTGCCAGTAGTATAGGGGACAGGGGAATAGAGACCCAGTACTTC. The whole variable domain, remainder taken from reference TRBV19 and TRBJ2-5, is DGGITQSPKYLFRKEGQNVTLSCEQNLNHDAMYWYRQDPGQGLRLIYYSQIVNDFQKGDIAEGYSVSREKKESFPLTVTSAQKNPTAFYLCASSIGDRGIETQYFGPGTRLLVL.

A word on this clone: This sample includes further DNA sequences coding for the same CDR3. The rearrangement links TRBV19 to TRBJ2-7; weak D call: TRBD1 (5 bases). V was trimmed by 3 bases and J by 4 bases, leaving 10 bases between them. Per the germline V gene, CDR1 is LNHDA and CDR2 is SQIVND (reference sequence). This CDR3 contains 13 residues. The CDR3 bases are TGTGCCAGTAGTATTCAGGGAAATTACGAGCAGTACTTC. It yields the protein CASSIQGNYEQYF. The full variable domain, with the rest looked up from reference TRBV19 and TRBJ2-7, is DGGITQSPKYLFRKEGQNVTLSCEQNLNHDAMYWYRQDPGQGLRLIYYSQIVNDFQKGDIAEGYSVSREKKESFPLTVTSAQKNPTAFYLCASSIQGNYEQYFGPGTRLTVT.

V gene TRBV5-6 combines with J gene TRBJ2-7; 11 bases fit TRBD2. CDR3 length: 13 residues. V shed 4 bases and J 6 bases; nucleotides not matched to a gene: 3. CDR1 and CDR2 (germline): SGHDT, YYEEEE. This CDR3 is CASSPGLAVEQYF. The DNA of the CDR3 is TGTGCCAGCAGCCCGGGACTAGCGGTCGAGCAGTACTTC.

As DNA, the CDR3 is TGCGCCAGCAGCTTGGGCCGAGGACAGGGAACCTACGAGCAGTACTTC. Translating gives CASSLGRGQGTYEQYF. The rearrangement links TRBV5-1 to TRBJ2-7, with TRBD1 identical over 8 bases. Per germline, CDR1 SGHRS and CDR2 YFSETQ. V was pared by 0 bases and J by 2 bases, with 7 bases of the junction left unmatched. The CDR3 covers 16 residues.

The rearrangement links TRBV9 to TRBJ2-1; 8 nucleotides agree with TRBD1. The CDR3 contains 16 residues. J gave up 2 bases and V 1 base, and 5 bases lay outside the gene matches. Germline lookup yields CDR1 SGDLS and CDR2 YYNGEE. This CDR3 is CASSVYAGGAYNEQFF. The CDR3, as DNA: TGTGCCAGCAGCGTATACGCAGGGGGCGCCTACAATGAGCAGTTCTTC.

The chain couples TRBV6-5 to TRBJ1-2; 10 positions match TRBD1. The trim removed 6 bases at V and 6 bases at J, leaving 1 base unmatched. This CDR3 spans 12 amino acids. Germline V lookup: CDR1 MNHEY, CDR2 SVGAGI. DNA of the CDR3: TGTGCCAGCAGGGACAGGGGGGATGGCTACACCTTC. Translating gives CASRDRGDGYTF.

The rearrangement uses TRBV7-3 and TRBJ2-1, with 11 bases identical to TRBD2. The CDR3 is 15 amino acids. V gave up 4 bases and J gave up 7 bases; unmatched junction bases: 6. Germline V CDR1 and CDR2: SGHTA, FQGTGA. The CDR3 loop reads CASSSPTSGVNEQFF. In nucleotides, the CDR3 is TGTGCCAGCAGCTCCCCGACTAGCGGGGTAAATGAGCAGTTCTTC.

The chain couples TRBV7-2 to TRBJ1-1; TRBD1 is a possible D gene (5 bases). Germline V gene lookup returns CDR1 SGHTA and CDR2 FQGNSA. The CDR3 runs 14 residues. V lost 1 base and J lost 4, with 10 bases in between. CDR3: CASSLVGASTEAFF. In nucleotides, the CDR3 is TGTGCCAGCAGCTTAGTTGGGGCGAGCACTGAAGCTTTCTTT.

This clone appeared a few times. CDR3 coding DNA: TGCGCCAGCATGCGGGACGACTATGGCTACACCTTC. The encoded protein is CASMRDDYGYTF. V and J are TRBV10-2 and TRBJ1-2; TRBD1 might be the D (5 bases). Germline values: CDR1 WSHSY, CDR2 SAAADI. V was shortened by 7 bases and J by 3 bases, with 9 bases between the two germline ends. This CDR3 spans 12 amino acids.

This rearrangement joins TRBV6-2 or TRBV6-3 to TRBJ1-5; the match to TRBD1 covers 10 bases. The CDR3 spans 14 residues. Losses at the gene ends were 5 bases for V and 6 bases for J; bases not matched to a gene: 4. Germline assignment: CDR1 MNHEY and CDR2 SVGEGT. As DNA, the CDR3 is TGTGCCAGCAGTGGGGGGACAGGGGCTCAGCCCCAGCATTTT. Amino acid sequence: CASSGGTGAQPQHF.

The chain combines TRBV7-3 with TRBJ2-1; 13 bases are shared with TRBD2. The CDR3 loop spans 16 amino acids. V was clipped by 3 bases and J by 8 bases; unmatched bases: 7. CDR1 and CDR2 (germline): SGHTA, FQGTGA. This CDR3 reads CASSFGLAGVVDEQFF. The CDR3 DNA follows: TGTGCCAGCAGCTTCGGACTAGCGGGAGTCGTGGATGAGCAGTTCTTC. Looking up the rest from reference TRBV7-3 and TRBJ2-1 gives the full variable domain: GAGVSQTPSNKVTEKGKYVELRCDPISGHTALYWYRQSLGQGPEFLIYFQGTGAADDSGLPNDRFFAVRPEGSVSTLKIQRTERGDSAVYLCASSFGLAGVVDEQFFGPGTRLTVL.

V and J are TRBV18 and TRBJ1-4; TRBD1 matches at 7 bases. The ends lost 4 bases at V and 5 bases at J; junction bases unmatched: 10. This CDR3 spans 16 amino acids. CDR1 is KGHSH and CDR2 is LQKENI in the germline V gene. CDR3 loop: CASSLVGGQINEKLFF. The CDR3 DNA is TGTGCCAGCTCACTGGTTGGGGGACAGATCAATGAAAAACTGTTTTTT. The whole variable domain, filled in from reference TRBV18 and TRBJ1-4, reads NAGVMQNPRHLVRRRGQEARLRCSPMKGHSHVYWYRQLPEEGLKFMVYLQKENIIDESGMPKERFSAEFPKEGPSILRIQQVVRGDSAAYFCASSLVGGQINEKLFFGSGTQLSVL.